These 8 T cell receptor beta chains share one sample of origin, sequenced in a study of T cells in Graves' hyperthyroidism and ophthalmopathy (dated by TCRdb to about 2019). Library preparation was by multiplex PCR. TCRdb shows the sequencer as Illumina HiSeq 2000. The TCR beta CDR3 regions were amplified from RNA transcripts. The TCR CDR3 was subjected to a first round of RT-PCR using the HTBI primer set and the Qiagen OneStep RT-PCR kit. In TCRdb, the public reads were trimmed at Q25 with fastp and aligned with MiXCR, with productive beta chains retained. CDR3 protein sequences are deduplicated, and each keeps its most common genes and DNA. This sample holds approximately 400,000 distinct CDR3 sequences; approximately 15% were observed only once. The top ten clonotypes cover about 30% of the sample. Input material: blood. The receptors were sampled from a woman under 40 with Graves' hyperthyroidism.

The sample holds many counts of this clonotype. The V gene is TRBV11-2, the J gene TRBJ1-1; D unclear. The CDR3 has 12 residues. V lost 1 base to trimming and J lost 7 bases, with 7 bases between them. CDR1 SGHAT and CDR2 FQNNGV come from the germline V gene. The CDR3 loop is CASSLGLDEAFF. Written as DNA, the CDR3 is TGTGCCAGCAGCTTAGGTTTAGATGAAGCTTTCTTT.

As concerns this clonotype: The germline gene is not matched at one end of the junction; a read error may be the cause. The chain is built from TRBV19 and TRBJ2-1; D is undetermined. This CDR3 is built from 16 residues. Germline CDR1 and CDR2: LNHDA and SQIVND (reference sequence). DNA of the CDR3: TGTGCCAGTAGTATAGCACTGACGGAAACCTACAATAAGCAGTTCTTC. Encoded protein: CASSIALTETYNKQFF.

As DNA, the CDR3 is TGTGCCACCAGCAGAGGAGGGGGCGAGCATGGCTACACCTTC. This gives the protein CATSRGGGEHGYTF. The gene calls are TRBV15 and TRBJ1-2; 7 nucleotides align to TRBD1. CDR1 and CDR2 (germline): LNHNV, YYDKDF (reference sequence). There are 14 residues in the CDR3. J gave up 6 bases and V 1 base, and 5 bases lay outside the gene matches.

This clonotype was recorded a few times. This chain links TRBV20-1 with TRBJ2-2; TRBD1 is a possible D gene (5 bases). This CDR3 spans 14 amino acids. Trimming cost V 0 bases and J 5 bases, with 10 bases left between them. Per the germline V gene, CDR1 is DFQATT and CDR2 is SNEGSKA (reference sequence). The CDR3 DNA is TGCAGTGCTAGAGATGGGGCTAGAACCGGGGAGCTGTTTTTT. Its protein product is CSARDGARTGELFF.

This clonotype showed up just once. Just one base apart from a much larger clone, this may be a read error. This chain connects TRBV7-9 to TRBJ2-1; the D gene is possibly TRBD2 (5 bases). This CDR3 is built from 14 residues. Germline V gene lookup returns CDR1 SEHNR and CDR2 FQNEAQ (reference sequence). The CDR3 bases are TGTGCCAGCAGCCTAGCAACTAGTGCCTACGAGCAGTTCTTC. This sequence encodes CASSLATSAYEQFF.

This clonotype was seen repeatedly, ten times or more. V usage is TRBV2 and J usage is TRBJ2-4, with D possibly matching TRBD1 (6 bases). Germline lookup yields CDR1 SNHLY and CDR2 FYNNEI. The length of the CDR3 is 15 residues. Trimming left V 4 bases short and J 5 bases short, with 15 bases between. The CDR3 DNA sequence: TGTGCCAGCAGTGGATCAGGACAGTTACAAAACATTCAGTACTTC. Protein product: CASSGSGQLQNIQYF.

This clonotype appeared many times. The chain recombines TRBV12-3 or TRBV12-4 with TRBJ2-3; no clear D. Trimming removed 5 bases at V and 0 bases at J, with 12 bases between. There are 15 residues in the CDR3. In nucleotides, the CDR3 is TGTGCCAGCAGTCTAAGGAGACTGAGCACAGATACGCAGTATTTT. Translated: CASSLRRLSTDTQYF.

The V call is TRBV5-6, the J call TRBJ2-1; maybe TRBD1 (5 bases). The CDR3 covers 15 residues. Germline V gene lookup returns CDR1 SGHDT and CDR2 YYEEEE. V dropped 0 bases and J dropped 7 bases, with 14 bases sitting between them. CDR3 loop: CASSLEGKGYNEQFF. CDR3 in DNA: TGTGCCAGCAGCTTGGAGGGGAAGGGCTATAATGAGCAGTTCTTC.